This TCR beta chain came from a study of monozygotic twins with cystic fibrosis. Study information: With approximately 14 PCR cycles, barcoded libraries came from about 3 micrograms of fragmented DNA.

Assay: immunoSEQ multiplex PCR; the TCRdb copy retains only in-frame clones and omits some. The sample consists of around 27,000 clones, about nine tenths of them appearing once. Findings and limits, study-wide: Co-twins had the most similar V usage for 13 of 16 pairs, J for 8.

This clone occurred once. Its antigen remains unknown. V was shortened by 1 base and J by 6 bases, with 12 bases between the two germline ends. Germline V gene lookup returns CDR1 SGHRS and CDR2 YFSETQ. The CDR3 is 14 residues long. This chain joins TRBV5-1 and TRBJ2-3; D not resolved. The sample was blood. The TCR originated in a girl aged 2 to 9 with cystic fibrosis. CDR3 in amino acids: CASSLNPTGDTQYF. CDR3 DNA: TGCGCCAGCAGCTTGAACCCGACCGGCGATACGCAGTATTTT.